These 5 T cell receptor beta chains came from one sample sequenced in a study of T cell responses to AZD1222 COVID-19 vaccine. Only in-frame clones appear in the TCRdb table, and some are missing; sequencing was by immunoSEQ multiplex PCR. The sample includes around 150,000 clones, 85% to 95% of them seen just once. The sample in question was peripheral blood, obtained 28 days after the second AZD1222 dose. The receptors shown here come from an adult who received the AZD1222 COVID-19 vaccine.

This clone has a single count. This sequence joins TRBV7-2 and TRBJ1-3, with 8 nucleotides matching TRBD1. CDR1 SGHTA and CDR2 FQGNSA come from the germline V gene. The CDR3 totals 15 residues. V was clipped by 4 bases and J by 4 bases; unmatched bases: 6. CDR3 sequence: CASSSGQGRGNTIYF. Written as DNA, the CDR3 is TGTGCCAGCAGCTCCGGACAGGGACGAGGAAACACCATATATTTT.

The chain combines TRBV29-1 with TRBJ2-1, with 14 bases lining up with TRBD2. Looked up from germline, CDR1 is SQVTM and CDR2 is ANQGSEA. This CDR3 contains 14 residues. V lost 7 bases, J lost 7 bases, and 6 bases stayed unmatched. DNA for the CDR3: TGCAGCGCAGAGGGACTAGCGGGAGTTAATGAGCAGTTCTTC. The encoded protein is CSAEGLAGVNEQFF.

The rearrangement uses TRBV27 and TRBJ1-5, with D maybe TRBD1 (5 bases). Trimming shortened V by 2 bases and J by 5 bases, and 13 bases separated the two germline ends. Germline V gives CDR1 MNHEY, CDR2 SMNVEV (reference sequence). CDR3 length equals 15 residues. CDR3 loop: CASSLGRGGDQPQHF. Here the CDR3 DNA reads TGTGCCAGCAGTTTAGGGAGAGGAGGGGATCAGCCCCAGCATTTT.

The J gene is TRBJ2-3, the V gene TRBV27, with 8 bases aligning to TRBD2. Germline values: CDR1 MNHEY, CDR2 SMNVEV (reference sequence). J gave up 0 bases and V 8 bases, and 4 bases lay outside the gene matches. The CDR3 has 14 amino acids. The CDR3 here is CASGREGSTDTQYF. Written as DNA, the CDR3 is TGTGCCAGCGGCCGGGAGGGTAGCACAGATACGCAGTATTTT.

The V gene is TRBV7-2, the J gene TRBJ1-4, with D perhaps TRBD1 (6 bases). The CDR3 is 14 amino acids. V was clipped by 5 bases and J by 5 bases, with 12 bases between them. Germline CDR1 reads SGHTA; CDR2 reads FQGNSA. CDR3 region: CASSQTGGNEKLFF. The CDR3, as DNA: TGTGCCAGCAGCCAGACAGGCGGGAATGAAAAACTGTTTTTT.